This T cell receptor (beta chain) was sequenced in a study of blood T cell repertoires in COVID-19. The CDR3 has 16 amino acids. Germline V gives CDR1 SEHNR, CDR2 FQNEAQ (reference sequence). V shed 5 bases, J shed 0 bases, and the junction held 6 bases outside the gene matches. Using immunoSEQ multiplex PCR, the repertoire was profiled, and TCRdb retains in-frame clones only, with some absent. The top ten hold about 3% of the sample, which has about 250,000 clones, 70% to 90% seen once. The sequenced material came from peripheral blood. The chain employs TRBV7-9 and TRBJ2-2; 7 positions match TRBD2. The receptor's source is a man in his late teens or twenties with active or convalescent COVID-19. The CDR3 region is CASSPPAGANTGELFF. Here the CDR3 DNA reads TGTGCCAGCAGCCCCCCGGCGGGGGCGAACACCGGGGAGCTGTTTTTT.